This is a list of T cell receptor beta chains from one sample in a study of blood T cell repertoires in COVID-19. The table came from immunoSEQ multiplex PCR; TCRdb's copy has only in-frame clones and leaves some out. The table records some 200,000 clones, around four fifths of them present only once. Sequencing was carried out using PBMCs or T cells enriched from blood (not recorded which). The receptor set was obtained from a man in his forties who had recovered from COVID-19. Each CDR3 is given with its conserved first and last residue. A D gene is named only where the DNA matches it firmly. A row's size may be missing; if present it is once, few, many or a size class.

>TRBJ2-7|NA|TRBD2|TRBV7-2
CASSLVTSGEQYF
TGTGCCAGCAGCTTAGTCACTAGCGGCGAGCAGTACTTC
>TRBJ2-1|NA|NA|TRBV7-9
CASSPRGSMDNEQFF
TGTGCCAGCAGCCCCAGGGGTTCAATGGACAATGAGCAGTTCTTC
>TRBJ2-1|NA|TRBD2|TRBV19
CASTERGAYNEQFF
TGTGCCAGTACTGAGCGGGGGGCCTACAATGAGCAGTTCTTC
>TRBJ2-7|NA|TRBD2|TRBV6-2/TRBV6-3
CASSYSSSGTYEQYF
TGTGCCAGCAGTTACTCTTCCAGCGGGACCTACGAGCAGTACTTC
>TRBJ2-1|NA|TRBD2|TRBV7-9
CASSFLGRALEFSNEQFF
TGTGCCAGCAGCTTTCTCGGGAGGGCCTTGGAATTCTCCAATGAGCAGTTCTTC
>TRBJ1-2|NA|NA|TRBV15
CATSTNLGGGGYTF
TGTGCCACCAGCACCAATTTGGGGGGAGGAGGCTACACCTTC
>TRBJ1-2|once|TRBD1|TRBV2
CASSERGTGLAYGYTF
TGTGCCAGCAGTGAGCGAGGGACAGGGCTGGCCTATGGCTACACCTTC
>TRBJ1-6|NA|NA|TRBV4-3
CASSQGSRAESPLHF
TGCGCCAGCAGCCAAGGATCCAGGGCTGAATCACCCCTCCACTTT
>TRBJ1-3|once|NA|TRBV9
CASTPDRDGNTIYF
TGTGCCAGCACCCCGGACAGAGATGGAAACACCATATATTTT
>TRBJ2-3|NA|NA|TRBV2
CASSGPSSTDTQYF
TGTGCCAGCAGTGGGCCCTCGAGCACAGATACGCAGTATTTT
>TRBJ1-1|NA|NA|TRBV6-5
CASSYQGQDTEAFF
TGTGCCAGCAGTTATCAGGGGCAGGACACTGAAGCTTTCTTT
>TRBJ1-2|NA|TRBD1|TRBV2
CASTPGQESNGYTF
TGTGCCAGCACCCCGGGACAGGAATCAAATGGCTACACCTTC
>TRBJ2-1|NA|TRBD2|TRBV3-1/TRBV3-2
CASSQALSGKYNEQFF
TGTGCCAGCAGCCAAGCACTTAGCGGGAAGTACAATGAGCAGTTCTTC
>TRBJ1-2|NA|NA|TRBV5-1
CASSLGGYGYTF
TGCGCCAGCAGCTTGGGAGGGTATGGCTACACCTTC
>TRBJ2-3|once|TRBD1|TRBV5-6
CASSFQGAGSTDTQYF
TGTGCCAGCAGCTTTCAGGGGGCGGGATCCACAGATACGCAGTATTTT
>TRBJ2-3|NA|NA|TRBV7-3
CASSLFGDTQYF
TGTGCCAGCAGCTTATTCGGGGATACGCAGTATTTT
>TRBJ2-1|once|TRBD2|TRBV30
CAWRAAPGGGSSYNEQFF
TGTGCCTGGAGGGCCGCCCCCGGGGGGGGTAGCTCCTACAATGAGCAGTTCTTC
>TRBJ2-1|NA|TRBD2|TRBV18
CASSRRTSGSSYNEQFF
TGTGCCAGCTCGCGCCGTACTAGCGGCAGCTCCTACAATGAGCAGTTCTTC
>TRBJ1-4|NA|TRBD1|TRBV7-9
CASSPGQDGEKLFF
TGTGCCAGCAGCCCGGGACAGGATGGTGAAAAACTGTTTTTT
>TRBJ1-3|NA|NA|TRBV7-6
CASSSYSNTIYF
TGTGCCAGCAGCTCTTATAGTAACACCATATATTTT
>TRBJ2-1|NA|NA|TRBV27
CASSLLTGYNEQFF
TGTGCCAGCAGTCTCCTAACAGGGTACAATGAGCAGTTCTTC
>TRBJ2-3|NA|TRBD2|TRBV6-5
CASSYSGLAGADTQYF
TGTGCCAGCAGTTACTCTGGACTAGCGGGCGCAGATACGCAGTATTTT
>TRBJ2-3|NA|TRBD2|TRBV6-4
CASSDPLGLAGGCTDTQYF
TGTGCCAGCAGTGACCCCCTCGGACTAGCGGGAGGCTGCACAGATACGCAGTATTTT
>TRBJ2-3|NA|TRBD2|TRBV3-1/TRBV3-2
CASSQGATGGTTDTQYF
TGTGCCAGCAGCCAAGGGGCTACGGGAGGGACCACAGATACGCAGTATTTT
>TRBJ1-5|NA|NA|TRBV21-1
CASSLTGSNQPQHF
TGTGCCAGCAGCCTGACAGGGAGCAATCAGCCCCAGCATTTT
>TRBJ1-2|NA|NA|TRBV2
CASREYLYTF
TGTGCCAGCAGGGAATATCTCTACACCTTC